A selection of T cell receptor beta chains follows, all from one sample in a study of response to subunit inactivated influenza vaccine. TCRdb re-analysed the RT-PCR reads in MiXCR, keeping a single row per CDR3 protein. The sample records 150,000 to 200,000 distinct CDR3 sequences, 12% being singletons. The same sample was also used in a study of T cells expressing NK-cell markers.

Sequenced material: CD8+ T cells sorted from PBMCs, taken 11 to 12 days after vaccination. The origin of the receptors is a man aged 50 to 59 who received an inactivated influenza vaccine. Each CDR3 is given with its conserved first and last residue. Each record gives: CDR3 DNA, CDR3 protein, J gene, V gene, D gene, clone size. The D gene is left open where the match is weak. Clone size is not always given. Where it is, it says once, few, many or a class for expanded clones.

CDR3nt: TGTGCCAGCAGTTACTCGAATCCGGCTAGCTACACCTTC; CDR3aa: CASSYSNPASYTF; j_gene: TRBJ1-2; v_gene: TRBV6-6; d_gene: -; abundance: -
CDR3nt: TGTGCCAGCAGTTTTAGGGACCTCGGGGGGACCCAGTACTTC; CDR3aa: CASSFRDLGGTQYF; j_gene: TRBJ2-5; v_gene: TRBV12-3/TRBV12-4; d_gene: -; abundance: few
CDR3nt: TGCAGTGCTAGCGGGGGGATCACAGATACGCAGTATTTT; CDR3aa: CSASGGITDTQYF; j_gene: TRBJ2-3; v_gene: TRBV20-1; d_gene: TRBD2; abundance: few
CDR3nt: TGTGCCAGCAGCCAAGATTGGACAAGCGAGCAGTACTTC; CDR3aa: CASSQDWTSEQYF; j_gene: TRBJ2-7; v_gene: TRBV4-2; d_gene: -; abundance: -
CDR3nt: TGTGCCAGCAGCCCCGGGCTCGAGGGCTACACCTTC; CDR3aa: CASSPGLEGYTF; j_gene: TRBJ1-2; v_gene: TRBV12-3/TRBV12-4; d_gene: -; abundance: -
CDR3nt: TGTGCCAGCAGTTGGTTAGCGGGTCTCTCCTACGAGCAGTACTTC; CDR3aa: CASSWLAGLSYEQYF; j_gene: TRBJ2-7; v_gene: TRBV6-2/TRBV6-3; d_gene: TRBD2; abundance: few
CDR3nt: TGTGCCAGCAGACCCGGGACAGGTCCCCTCTTCGAGCAGTACTTC; CDR3aa: CASRPGTGPLFEQYF; j_gene: TRBJ2-7; v_gene: TRBV12-3/TRBV12-4; d_gene: TRBD1; abundance: few
CDR3nt: TGTGCCAGCAGCCGCGGGACTAGCGCGTCAGATACGCAGTATTTT; CDR3aa: CASSRGTSASDTQYF; j_gene: TRBJ2-3; v_gene: TRBV3-1; d_gene: TRBD2; abundance: many
CDR3nt: TGTGCCAGCAGCTTAGTTTCCCTCCTATTAGCGGGAGATGGCGAGCAGTACTTC; CDR3aa: CASSLVSLLLAGDGEQYF; j_gene: TRBJ2-7; v_gene: TRBV11-2; d_gene: TRBD2; abundance: many
CDR3nt: TGTGCCAGCAGCTTAGGACAGGTTCTTGGCTACACCTTC; CDR3aa: CASSLGQVLGYTF; j_gene: TRBJ1-2; v_gene: TRBV11-2; d_gene: -; abundance: -
CDR3nt: TGTGCCAGCAGCTTCCCCGGGGTCCAAGAGACCCAGTACTTC; CDR3aa: CASSFPGVQETQYF; j_gene: TRBJ2-5; v_gene: TRBV7-8; d_gene: -; abundance: many
CDR3nt: TGTGCCAGCAGCTTACCACAGGGATGGGCGAACACCGGGGAGCTGTTTTTT; CDR3aa: CASSLPQGWANTGELFF; j_gene: TRBJ2-2; v_gene: TRBV7-6; d_gene: -; abundance: few
CDR3nt: TGTGCCAGCAGCTTATATCCCCATGTGTCGCAGCCTGCCTCCTACGAGCAGTACTTC; CDR3aa: CASSLYPHVSQPASYEQYF; j_gene: TRBJ2-7; v_gene: TRBV11-2; d_gene: -; abundance: few
CDR3nt: TGTGCCAGCTCACCGATGGACAATGAGCAGTTCTTC; CDR3aa: CASSPMDNEQFF; j_gene: TRBJ2-1; v_gene: TRBV18; d_gene: -; abundance: -
CDR3nt: TGTGCCAGCGGGAGCGGGGGACTCCCCTACGAGCAGTACTTC; CDR3aa: CASGSGGLPYEQYF; j_gene: TRBJ2-7; v_gene: TRBV25-1; d_gene: TRBD2; abundance: few
CDR3nt: TGCAGCGTTGAAGACCTCCCGGGGATTGAATACAATGAGCAGTTCTTC; CDR3aa: CSVEDLPGIEYNEQFF; j_gene: TRBJ2-1; v_gene: TRBV29-1; d_gene: -; abundance: few
CDR3nt: TGTGCCAGCAGCGTAGACGGGGGGGTTTACTATGGCTACACCTTC; CDR3aa: CASSVDGGVYYGYTF; j_gene: TRBJ1-2; v_gene: TRBV9; d_gene: -; abundance: -
CDR3nt: TGTGCCAGCAGTGACAGTTCAGATACGCAGTATTTT; CDR3aa: CASSDSSDTQYF; j_gene: TRBJ2-3; v_gene: TRBV25-1; d_gene: -; abundance: few
CDR3nt: TGTGCCAGCAGCAGAAACGACATAGGTTATGGCTACACCTTC; CDR3aa: CASSRNDIGYGYTF; j_gene: TRBJ1-2; v_gene: TRBV7-9; d_gene: -; abundance: few
CDR3nt: TGTGCCAGCAGAGGGACACCGTATTACAATGAGCAGTTCTTC; CDR3aa: CASRGTPYYNEQFF; j_gene: TRBJ2-1; v_gene: TRBV27; d_gene: -; abundance: many
CDR3nt: TGTGCCAGCAGCTTAGAGTCTGGGTTTTTCTACGAGCAGTACTTC; CDR3aa: CASSLESGFFYEQYF; j_gene: TRBJ2-7; v_gene: TRBV7-6; d_gene: -; abundance: few
CDR3nt: TGTGCCAGCAGTTTATCTGCAGCTTCTCCGCCCTACGAGCAGTACTTC; CDR3aa: CASSLSAASPPYEQYF; j_gene: TRBJ2-7; v_gene: TRBV27; d_gene: -; abundance: -
CDR3nt: TGTGCCAGCAGTAATCGTCCCGGGACAGCGTATGGCTACACCTTC; CDR3aa: CASSNRPGTAYGYTF; j_gene: TRBJ1-2; v_gene: TRBV12-3/TRBV12-4; d_gene: TRBD1; abundance: -
CDR3nt: TGCAGTGCTAGAGATCTAAGAGGGCCGAACTATGGCTACACCTTC; CDR3aa: CSARDLRGPNYGYTF; j_gene: TRBJ1-2; v_gene: TRBV20-1; d_gene: -; abundance: many
CDR3nt: TGCGCCAGCAGCTTGGTGGGGTCCGGGAAACTCTCCTACAATGAGCAGTTCTTC; CDR3aa: CASSLVGSGKLSYNEQFF; j_gene: TRBJ2-1; v_gene: TRBV5-1; d_gene: -; abundance: few
CDR3nt: TGTGCCAGCACCTGGGGGGATGAGCAGTTCTTC; CDR3aa: CASTWGDEQFF; j_gene: TRBJ2-1; v_gene: TRBV6-2/TRBV6-3; d_gene: -; abundance: -
CDR3nt: TGCAGCGTTGAACAGCGGCAGGCTGGGGCCAACGTCCTGACTTTC; CDR3aa: CSVEQRQAGANVLTF; j_gene: TRBJ2-6; v_gene: TRBV29-1; d_gene: -; abundance: few
CDR3nt: TGCGCCAGCAGCTCACCTGACAGGGGTTACTACGAGCAGTACTTC; CDR3aa: CASSSPDRGYYEQYF; j_gene: TRBJ2-7; v_gene: TRBV5-1; d_gene: TRBD1; abundance: many
CDR3nt: TGTGCCAGCAGCTTTACAGGGGGATTTGGAAACACCATATATTTT; CDR3aa: CASSFTGGFGNTIYF; j_gene: TRBJ1-3; v_gene: TRBV13; d_gene: TRBD1; abundance: few
CDR3nt: TGCAGCGTTGAAGTAGTCGAGAAGTCGGGCCCAGATACGCAGTATTTT; CDR3aa: CSVEVVEKSGPDTQYF; j_gene: TRBJ2-3; v_gene: TRBV29-1; d_gene: -; abundance: few
CDR3nt: TGCAGTGCTAGACCCAGACTAGCGGGTCTTAGATCCTACAATGAGCAGTTCTTC; CDR3aa: CSARPRLAGLRSYNEQFF; j_gene: TRBJ2-1; v_gene: TRBV20-1; d_gene: TRBD2; abundance: -
CDR3nt: TGTGCCAGCAGTTTAATGACAGGGGTTGGCGATGAGCAGTTCTTC; CDR3aa: CASSLMTGVGDEQFF; j_gene: TRBJ2-1; v_gene: TRBV6-5; d_gene: TRBD1; abundance: few
CDR3nt: TGCGCCAGCAGCCAAGATACGGGACTAGCGGCATACAATGAGCAGTTCTTC; CDR3aa: CASSQDTGLAAYNEQFF; j_gene: TRBJ2-1; v_gene: TRBV4-3; d_gene: TRBD2; abundance: -
CDR3nt: TGTGCCAGCAGTTTGGGGTACCAAGAGACCCAGTACTTC; CDR3aa: CASSLGYQETQYF; j_gene: TRBJ2-5; v_gene: TRBV12-3/TRBV12-4; d_gene: -; abundance: many
CDR3nt: TGTGCCAGCAAGATGGGGACTAACTATGGCTACACCTTC; CDR3aa: CASKMGTNYGYTF; j_gene: TRBJ1-2; v_gene: TRBV2; d_gene: -; abundance: few
CDR3nt: TGTGCTAGTGGTTTGGTACTGAGCGGGAGTGGCTATACGCAGTATTTT; CDR3aa: CASGLVLSGSGYTQYF; j_gene: TRBJ2-3; v_gene: TRBV12-5; d_gene: TRBD2; abundance: few
CDR3nt: TGTGCCAGCAGTTTATCACAGGCCTCCCAAGAGACCCAGTACTTC; CDR3aa: CASSLSQASQETQYF; j_gene: TRBJ2-5; v_gene: TRBV6-5; d_gene: -; abundance: -
CDR3nt: TGCGCCAGCAGGGAGACTAGCGGGAGGGCCTACGAGCAGTACTTC; CDR3aa: CASRETSGRAYEQYF; j_gene: TRBJ2-7; v_gene: TRBV5-1; d_gene: TRBD2; abundance: many
CDR3nt: TGTGCCAGCAGCACGACCGGGACAGGAGGCGAGCAGTACTTC; CDR3aa: CASSTTGTGGEQYF; j_gene: TRBJ2-7; v_gene: TRBV7-6; d_gene: TRBD1; abundance: few
CDR3nt: TGTGCCAGCAGTTTATTGGGGAGACTAGCGGGAGGTACCTCCTACAATGAGCAGTTCTTC; CDR3aa: CASSLLGRLAGGTSYNEQFF; j_gene: TRBJ2-1; v_gene: TRBV12-3/TRBV12-4; d_gene: TRBD2; abundance: -
CDR3nt: TGTGCCAGCAGCTCCGGGACTAGCGGATACTACGAGCAGTACTTC; CDR3aa: CASSSGTSGYYEQYF; j_gene: TRBJ2-7; v_gene: TRBV7-2; d_gene: TRBD2; abundance: few
CDR3nt: TGTGCCAGCAGCCGACTAGCGGGGGGCTCCTCCTACGAGCAGTACTTC; CDR3aa: CASSRLAGGSSYEQYF; j_gene: TRBJ2-7; v_gene: TRBV6-1; d_gene: TRBD2; abundance: few